A selection of T cell receptor beta chains follows, all from one sample in a study of T cells in localized non-small cell lung cancer. Clones were sequenced by immunoSEQ multiplex PCR, and TCRdb holds only the in-frame ones, with some missing. The sample lists approximately 54,000 clones, about 80% occurring once. Specimen: peripheral blood, collected before any cancer treatment. These receptors were obtained from a female donor of 60 years or more with stage II squamous cell lung carcinoma. The conserved cysteine and the conserved F or W are not part of the CDR3 here. The order of the fields is CDR3 length, V gene, CDR3 protein.

cdr3_length: 12; v_call: TRBV6-6; cdr3_aa: ASSSRGEHYGYT
cdr3_length: 11; v_call: TRBV11-1; cdr3_aa: ASSLGQIYEQY
cdr3_length: 11; v_call: TRBV4-3; cdr3_aa: ASSQDRGYGYT
cdr3_length: 13; v_call: TRBV7-2; cdr3_aa: ASSLDGGTNSPLH
cdr3_length: 16; v_call: TRBV7-9; cdr3_aa: ASSSSSTGVGSNQPQH
cdr3_length: 11; v_call: TRBV6-6; cdr3_aa: ASRSLQGNEQF
cdr3_length: 12; v_call: TRBV18; cdr3_aa: ASSETRSGEKLF
cdr3_length: 12; v_call: TRBV6-5; cdr3_aa: ASRFQGYTGELF
cdr3_length: 13; v_call: TRBV5-6; cdr3_aa: ASSFGTGSGNTIY
cdr3_length: 13; v_call: TRBV19; cdr3_aa: ASSIRGQGDNGYT
cdr3_length: 14; v_call: TRBV7-2; cdr3_aa: ASSSPGSQQNTEAF
cdr3_length: 11; v_call: TRBV12-5; cdr3_aa: ASGLVRGIEAF
cdr3_length: 10; v_call: TRBV29-1; cdr3_aa: SVMTSVWEQY
cdr3_length: 10; v_call: TRBV2; cdr3_aa: ASRGQAGEQY
cdr3_length: 13; v_call: TRBV7-9; cdr3_aa: ASSPRDRGPNEQF
cdr3_length: 11; v_call: TRBV14; cdr3_aa: ASSQGQYSPLH
cdr3_length: 13; v_call: TRBV5-4; cdr3_aa: ASSFLAGGTDTQY
cdr3_length: 16; v_call: TRBV2; cdr3_aa: ASSEQGLVGTRTDTQY
cdr3_length: 11; v_call: TRBV10-2; cdr3_aa: AAAGVMNTEAF
cdr3_length: 12; v_call: TRBV9; cdr3_aa: ASSGQPTNQPQH
cdr3_length: 12; v_call: TRBV2; cdr3_aa: ASRDRSSYNEQF
cdr3_length: 12; v_call: TRBV5-1; cdr3_aa: ASSFTGGKNEQF
cdr3_length: 12; v_call: TRBV5-1; cdr3_aa: ASSLEEGSNEQF
cdr3_length: 13; v_call: TRBV5-1; cdr3_aa: ASSVTGGKTGELF
cdr3_length: 14; v_call: TRBV5-4; cdr3_aa: ASSSRDRGNNSPLH
cdr3_length: 12; v_call: TRBV30; cdr3_aa: AWSLEVGQGFTY
cdr3_length: 11; v_call: TRBV7-2; cdr3_aa: ASSYLEGGELF
cdr3_length: 12; v_call: TRBV7-2; cdr3_aa: ASSSFGQAEKLF
cdr3_length: 12; v_call: TRBV4-2; cdr3_aa: ASRGDSGANVLT
cdr3_length: 14; v_call: TRBV2; cdr3_aa: ASREGLAPPSYEQY
cdr3_length: 14; v_call: TRBV4-2; cdr3_aa: ASSARGAGYQETQY
cdr3_length: 12; v_call: TRBV25-1; cdr3_aa: ASTQGTVNSPLH
cdr3_length: 14; v_call: TRBV15; cdr3_aa: ATSRDGNRGYQPQH
cdr3_length: 10; v_call: TRBV27; cdr3_aa: ASSFLRGELF
cdr3_length: 16; v_call: TRBV7-4; cdr3_aa: ASSSFLIIRHPNTEAF
cdr3_length: 14; v_call: TRBV21-1; cdr3_aa: ASSKRGRSSPYGYT
cdr3_length: 12; v_call: TRBV19; cdr3_aa: ASSTLGMNTEAF
cdr3_length: 11; v_call: TRBV19; cdr3_aa: ASRDGLVFEAF
cdr3_length: 10; v_call: TRBV29-1; cdr3_aa: SVLGGGQPQH
cdr3_length: 14; v_call: TRBV13; cdr3_aa: ASSLRRSHGGETQY
cdr3_length: 10; v_call: TRBV10-3; cdr3_aa: AISQRTDTQY
cdr3_length: 16; v_call: TRBV7-2; cdr3_aa: ASSLGLRGAAHGSGYT
cdr3_length: 11; v_call: TRBV29-1; cdr3_aa: SVPWGGSYGYT
cdr3_length: 11; v_call: TRBV11-1; cdr3_aa: ASSLGLQETQY
cdr3_length: 13; v_call: TRBV19; cdr3_aa: ASSMGSTNNQPQH
cdr3_length: 13; v_call: TRBV10-3; cdr3_aa: AISESTGARETQY
cdr3_length: 10; v_call: TRBV30; cdr3_aa: AWRQGNSPLH
cdr3_length: 12; v_call: TRBV5-1; cdr3_aa: ASSPADRNYGYT
cdr3_length: 14; v_call: TRBV5-6; cdr3_aa: ASSRGAGPPNEKLF